This entry lists 17 T cell receptor beta chains sequenced from one sample in a study of T cell changes during pregnancy in multiple sclerosis. TCRdb's table, derived via immunoSEQ multiplex PCR, lists solely in-frame clones and lacks some. Counted here are about 75,000 clones, 85% to 95% occurring once; the ten biggest clones make up about 0.13%. The specimen comprised CD4+ T cells from peripheral blood mononuclear cells, sampled after pregnancy. The receptors here all came from a female donor with multiple sclerosis, enrolled in a pregnancy study.

The rearrangement joins TRBV5-1 to TRBJ2-7; 7 nucleotides match TRBD2. The CDR3 loop spans 14 amino acids. The J segment lost 4 bases and the V segment lost 4 bases, leaving 8 bases of the junction unmatched. Germline-derived CDR1 and CDR2 are SGHRS and YFSETQ. CDR3 sequence reads: CASSRAGEAYEQYF. The CDR3, as DNA: TGCGCCAGCAGCCGGGCGGGAGAGGCTTACGAGCAGTACTTC.

The chain has TRBV28 and TRBJ1-5; no reliable D call. The V and J ends lost 7 bases and 8 bases respectively, with 12 bases between them. This CDR3 comprises 12 residues. The germline CDR1 and CDR2 sequences are MDHEN and SYDVKM. In nucleotides, the CDR3 is TGTGCCAGCACCCTCCCCGGTAAGCCCCAGCATTTT. It yields the protein CASTLPGKPQHF.

This clone was picked up a small number of times. V and J are TRBV4-2 and TRBJ2-5, with 8 bases that match TRBD2. Unmatched junction bases numbered 7, after V lost 1 base and J lost 0 bases. The CDR3 is 17 residues long. From germline, CDR1 is LGHNA and CDR2 YNFKEQ. The CDR3, as DNA: TGTGCCAGCAGCCAAGGGGGCGCGGGAGGATACCAAGAGACCCAGTACTTC. As protein: CASSQGGAGGYQETQYF.

This clone was seen a handful of times. The chain carries TRBV15 and TRBJ1-1; maybe TRBD1 (5 bases). Trimming took 5 bases from V and 7 from J, leaving 14 bases between them. Per the germline V gene, CDR1 is LNHNV and CDR2 is YYDKDF (reference sequence). This CDR3 has 13 residues. The CDR3 nucleotides are TGTGCCACCAGCTCCCGGATGGGGGGTGAAGCTTTCTTT. It translates to CATSSRMGGEAFF.

The chain couples TRBV19 to TRBJ2-2; 13 bases are shared with TRBD2. The J segment lost 0 bases and the V segment lost 7 bases, leaving 8 bases of the junction unmatched. The CDR3 contains 18 residues. Germline CDR1 is LNHDA and CDR2 is SQIVND (reference sequence). CDR3 sequence: CASTRTSGSRANTGELFF. In nucleotides, the CDR3 is TGTGCCAGTACCCGGACTAGCGGGAGTAGGGCGAACACCGGGGAGCTGTTTTTT.

J is TRBJ2-1 and V is TRBV14, with 8 bases identical to TRBD2. CDR1 and CDR2 (germline): SGHDN, FVKESK. The length of the CDR3 is 18 residues. J was trimmed by 5 bases and V by 5 bases; bases with no gene match: 17. The CDR3 bases are TGTGCCAGCAGCTTTTCCAGCACGGGACTAGGATTGAACAATGAGCAGTTCTTC. This codes for CASSFSSTGLGLNNEQFF.

This clone has only one observation. The chain is built from TRBV19 and TRBJ2-2, with TRBD2 identical over 11 bases. Unmatched junction bases numbered 2, after V lost 5 bases and J lost 0 bases. Germline CDR1 and CDR2: LNHDA and SQIVND (reference sequence). The CDR3 is made up of 16 amino acids. In DNA, the CDR3 is TGTGCCAGTAGTCCGGGACTAGCGGCGAACACCGGGGAGCTGTTTTTT. It specifies CASSPGLAANTGELFF.

This rearrangement joins TRBV28 to TRBJ1-2; D unclear. Germline CDR1 MDHEN, CDR2 SYDVKM. The CDR3 is 11 amino acids. V was clipped by 7 bases and J by 7 bases, with 10 bases between them. The CDR3 nucleotides read TGTGCCAGCAAGAAACTCCTTGGCTACACCTTC. It codes for CASKKLLGYTF.

The gene calls are TRBV5-4 and TRBJ1-1; TRBD1 agrees at 7 bases. Germline V lookup: CDR1 SGHNT, CDR2 YYREEE (reference sequence). V gave up 3 bases and J gave up 0 bases; unmatched junction bases: 8. This CDR3 is built from 16 residues. The CDR3 DNA follows: TGTGCCAGCAGCTCTGGGGGCAGGGGGATGAACACTGAAGCTTTCTTT. Translated: CASSSGGRGMNTEAFF.

The chain couples TRBV5-4 to TRBJ2-7; possibly TRBD2 for D (6 bases). The CDR3 loop spans 14 amino acids. The V and J ends lost 1 base and 0 bases respectively, with 8 bases between them. Germline V lookup: CDR1 SGHNT, CDR2 YYREEE (reference sequence). In DNA form, the CDR3 reads TGTGCCAGCAGCTTGTCGGGGGTCTCCTACGAGCAGTACTTC. This translates into CASSLSGVSYEQYF.

J is TRBJ1-6 and V is TRBV6-5, with D tentatively TRBD1 (6 bases). From germline, CDR1 is MNHEY and CDR2 SVGAGI. CDR3 length equals 15 residues. Trimming took off 0 bases at V and 8 bases at J, with 11 bases between the two ends. The CDR3 protein is CASSYSEGGDSPLHF. In DNA form, the CDR3 reads TGTGCCAGCAGTTACTCGGAAGGGGGGGATTCACCCCTCCACTTT.

The chain recombines TRBV7-9 with TRBJ1-5; 8 nucleotides align to TRBD1. The CDR3 spans 16 residues. Germline CDR1 is SEHNR and CDR2 is FQNEAQ (reference sequence). With V trimmed by 1 base and J by 7 bases, 9 bases remained unmatched. The CDR3 reads CASSLGQGAPGQPQHF. The CDR3 DNA is TGTGCCAGCAGCTTAGGGCAGGGGGCGCCCGGCCAGCCCCAGCATTTT.

The chain links TRBV14 to TRBJ1-2; D unresolved. The CDR3 covers 13 residues. CDR1 SGHDN and CDR2 FVKESK come from the germline V gene. V lost 4 bases and J 7 bases, leaving 13 bases between the germline ends. DNA of the CDR3: TGTGCCAGCAGCCTCAAACCGAGCGCTGGCTACACCTTC. Its translation: CASSLKPSAGYTF.

The rearrangement uses TRBV6-6 and TRBJ1-2, with D possibly matching TRBD1 (5 bases). Germline lookup yields CDR1 MNHNY and CDR2 SVGAGI (reference sequence). V was trimmed by 6 bases and J by 2 bases, leaving 10 bases between them. The CDR3 runs to 13 residues. CDR3 region: CASSPAGNYGYTF. DNA for the CDR3: TGTGCCAGCAGCCCCGCAGGGAACTATGGCTACACCTTC.

The chain joins TRBV5-6 to TRBJ2-7; 8 positions agree with TRBD2. Germline V CDR1 and CDR2: SGHDT, YYEEEE. V shed 3 bases, J shed 3 bases, and the junction held 8 bases outside the gene matches. This CDR3 spans 15 amino acids. The CDR3, as DNA: TGTGCCAGCAGCTGGGGACTAAGCGGGAGCTACGAGCAGTACTTC. Its protein is CASSWGLSGSYEQYF.

The chain employs TRBV18 and TRBJ2-7; 8 nucleotides line up with TRBD2. The CDR3 covers 16 residues. J gave up 4 bases and V 3 bases, and 11 bases lay outside the gene matches. Per the germline V gene, CDR1 is KGHSH and CDR2 is LQKENI. The CDR3 loop is CASSPITSGAQYEQYF. The CDR3 DNA reads as TGTGCCAGCTCACCCATTACTAGCGGAGCCCAATACGAGCAGTACTTC.

V gene TRBV7-2 combines with J gene TRBJ2-7; 8 bases agree with TRBD1. The CDR3 sequence is 16 residues long. The V gene end was trimmed by 5 bases and the J gene end by 1 base; junction bases not matched to a gene: 10. Germline CDR1 is SGHTA and CDR2 is FQGNSA. CDR3 amino acids: CASSQEGQGVSYEQYF. The DNA for the CDR3 is TGTGCCAGCAGCCAAGAAGGACAGGGAGTTTCCTACGAGCAGTACTTC.